The 31 T cell receptor beta chains below all came from one sample that was sequenced in a study of blood T cell repertoires in COVID-19 (dated by TCRdb to the early 2020s). The method behind the library was the immunoSEQ multiplex PCR assay. The immuneACCESS repertoire file appears here via TCRdb, limited to in-frame rearrangements. These files lack a portion of the clones; in checked studies, under half of the deficit traces to unresolved V genes, and the cause of the others is not known. Here the sample has tens of thousands of clones; 80% to 90% occur a single time. Jointly, the top ten make up less than 9.5% of the sample. Sequencing was carried out using peripheral blood. The receptors were gathered from a man in his sixties with acute or convalescent COVID-19.

The V and J genes are TRBV3-1 (or the pseudogene TRBV3-2) and TRBJ2-1, with D possibly being TRBD2 (5 bases). Between the trimmed V and J ends, which lost 7 bases and 0 bases, there was a span of 19 bases. Germline CDR1 and CDR2: LGHDT and YNNKEL (reference sequence). The CDR3 covers 17 residues. The CDR3 DNA reads TGTGCCAGCACCGGAAGGGCGCGGGCAGACTCCTACAATGAGCAGTTCTTC. It translates to CASTGRARADSYNEQFF.

The V gene is TRBV3-1 (or the pseudogene TRBV3-2), the J gene TRBJ1-1; perhaps TRBD1 as D (5 bases). Trimming pared 0 bases from V and 1 base from J, leaving 18 bases between. The germline V gene encodes CDR1 LGHDT and CDR2 YNNKEL (reference sequence). CDR3 length: 18 residues. The CDR3 reads CASSQDSVGRAGNTEAFF. Here the CDR3 DNA reads TGTGCCAGCAGCCAAGATTCGGTGGGCAGGGCAGGGAACACTGAAGCTTTCTTT.

The rearrangement joins TRBV7-6 to TRBJ1-6; 8 nucleotides align to TRBD1. V shed 3 bases, J shed 8 bases, and the junction held 6 bases outside the gene matches. This CDR3 comprises 15 residues. Germline V lookup: CDR1 SGHVS, CDR2 FNYEAQ. The CDR3 reads CASSLTGDGHSPLHF. Here the CDR3 DNA reads TGTGCCAGCAGCTTGACAGGGGATGGGCATTCACCCCTCCACTTT.

The rearrangement uses TRBV10-2 and TRBJ2-7, with TRBD1 matching over 8 bases. Unmatched junction bases numbered 9, after V lost 6 bases and J lost 5 bases. Per germline, CDR1 WSHSY and CDR2 SAAADI. The CDR3 spans 14 residues. The CDR3 region is CASSSDRGGDEQYF. In DNA, the CDR3 is TGCGCCAGCAGCTCAGACAGGGGAGGTGACGAGCAGTACTTC.

A few counts support this clone. V usage is TRBV30 and J usage is TRBJ2-3, with TRBD1 matching over 9 bases. This CDR3 has 15 residues. CDR1 and CDR2 (germline): GTSNPN, SVGIG (reference sequence). V was clipped by 2 bases and J by 4 bases; unmatched bases: 7. The CDR3 DNA follows: TGTGCCTGGAGTCTTGGGACAGGGCGGGCAGATACGCAGTATTTT. It yields the protein CAWSLGTGRADTQYF.

V is TRBV15 and J is TRBJ2-1; 10 nucleotides align to TRBD1. The germline CDR1 and CDR2 sequences are LNHNV and YYDKDF (reference sequence). The trim removed 1 base at V and 9 bases at J, leaving 6 bases unmatched. The CDR3 is made up of 15 amino acids. CDR3 DNA sequence: TGTGCCACCAGCAGAGGCGCGGGACAGGGGTTTGAGCAGTTCTTC. This gives the protein CATSRGAGQGFEQFF.

This chain uses TRBV14 with TRBJ2-2, with 15 bases aligning to TRBD2. The ends lost 7 bases at V and 1 base at J; junction bases unmatched: 13. CDR1 and CDR2 from the germline V gene are SGHDN and FVKESK. The CDR3 consists of 20 residues. The CDR3 sequence is CASNFYGLAGGPRNTGELFF. The CDR3 DNA reads TGTGCCAGCAACTTCTACGGACTAGCGGGAGGGCCACGGAACACCGGGGAGCTGTTTTTT.

This clone showed up just once. The CDR3 sequence: CASSQDFAAYNYGYTF. In nucleotides, the CDR3 is TGCGCCAGCAGCCAAGACTTTGCGGCTTATAACTATGGCTACACCTTC. The V and J genes are TRBV4-3 and TRBJ1-2; D is unclear. The CDR3 spans 16 residues. The germline V and J ends were trimmed by 0 bases and 1 base, with 12 bases remaining between them. Germline CDR1 is LGHNA and CDR2 is YSLEER.

V is TRBV30 and J is TRBJ1-2, with D possibly being TRBD1 (6 bases). The ends were cut back, 3 bases at V and 3 bases at J, with 14 bases in the middle. Germline CDR1 reads GTSNPN; CDR2 reads SVGIG (reference sequence). CDR3 length: 14 amino acids. The CDR3 region has the DNA TGTGCCTGGAGCCTCGACAGGCTCTACTATGGCTACACCTTC. As protein: CAWSLDRLYYGYTF. Filled out from reference TRBV30 and TRBJ1-2, the complete variable domain reads SQTIHQWPATLVQPVGSPLSLECTVEGTSNPNLYWYRQAAGRGLQLLFYSVGIGQISSEVPQNLSASRPQDRQFILSSKKLLLSDSGFYLCAWSLDRLYYGYTFGSGTRLTVV.

The rearrangement uses TRBV2 and TRBJ1-2, with TRBD1 matching over 9 bases. This CDR3 is 13 amino acids long. Looked up from germline, CDR1 is SNHLY and CDR2 is FYNNEI. With 5 bases clipped from V and 7 bases from J, the junction kept 5 bases outside the gene matches. The CDR3 sequence: CASSRDRAGGYTF. Here the CDR3 DNA reads TGTGCCAGCAGTAGGGACAGGGCCGGTGGCTACACCTTC.

The chain employs TRBV28 and TRBJ1-4; D is possibly TRBD1 (5 bases). Trimming took 10 bases from V and 2 from J, leaving 11 bases between them. This CDR3 is 13 amino acids long. Germline loops: CDR1 MDHEN, CDR2 SYDVKM. CDR3 bases: TGTGCCACAGCGGGGGTGACTAATGAAAAACTGTTTTTT. Protein: CATAGVTNEKLFF.

The chain recombines TRBV28 with TRBJ1-5; unclear D gene. Germline-derived CDR1 and CDR2 are MDHEN and SYDVKM. The CDR3 consists of 17 residues. Deletions cut 5 bases from V and 0 bases from J, with 17 bases between. CDR3 sequence (DNA): TGTGCCAGCAGTGCGGTCGACCGCAAATATAGCAATCAGCCCCAGCATTTT. It yields the protein CASSAVDRKYSNQPQHF.

J is TRBJ2-4 and V is TRBV7-2; 7 bases are shared with TRBD2. Germline V gives CDR1 SGHTA, CDR2 FQGNSA. The CDR3 runs 13 residues. V dropped 8 bases and J dropped 9; count of bases not matched to a gene: 10. Written as DNA, the CDR3 is TGTGCCAGCTTGAGGCGAGGGGAGGGCATTCAGTACTTC. Protein: CASLRRGEGIQYF.

The V gene is TRBV6-2 or TRBV6-3, the J gene TRBJ1-2; no clear D gene. The CDR3 has 13 amino acids. Trimming took 0 bases from V and 9 from J, leaving 11 bases between them. The germline V gene encodes CDR1 MNHEY and CDR2 SVGEGT. The DNA of the CDR3 is TGTGCCAGCAGTTACTCGGGCGGGATGAGCTACACCTTC. Its translation is CASSYSGGMSYTF.

This chain links TRBV7-2 with TRBJ2-1, with D perhaps TRBD1 (5 bases). The CDR3 extends over 15 amino acids. The germline gives CDR1 SGHTA, CDR2 FQGNSA. The V end was cut by 5 bases, the J end by 2 bases, with 13 bases between. The CDR3 here is CASSPGHNPYNEQFF. CDR3 nucleotide sequence: TGTGCCAGCAGCCCCGGACACAATCCCTACAATGAGCAGTTCTTC.

The chain joins TRBV30 to TRBJ2-3; 12 bases fit TRBD2. There are 16 residues in the CDR3. V lost 3 bases, J lost 3 bases, and 7 bases stayed unmatched. The germline V gene encodes CDR1 GTSNPN and CDR2 SVGIG (reference sequence). The CDR3 DNA reads TGTGCCTGGAGCGGACTAGCGGGGCGTGCGACAGATACGCAGTATTTT. Its protein is CAWSGLAGRATDTQYF.

The V gene is TRBV15, the J gene TRBJ2-3; the match to TRBD2 covers 7 bases. Germline-derived CDR1 and CDR2 are LNHNV and YYDKDF (reference sequence). The CDR3 length is 15 residues. V shed 5 bases and J 3 bases; nucleotides not matched to a gene: 8. DNA for the CDR3: TGTGCCACCAGCGGGCAGCGGGATCGGACAGATACGCAGTATTTT. Its translation is CATSGQRDRTDTQYF.

This chain links TRBV2 with TRBJ1-1; D is ambiguous. The CDR3 is made up of 11 amino acids. V was pared by 6 bases and J by 3 bases, with 5 bases between. Germline loops: CDR1 SNHLY, CDR2 FYNNEI. The CDR3 DNA reads as TGTGCCAGCAGCGGGTACACTGAAGCTTTCTTT. Amino acids: CASSGYTEAFF.

This chain joins TRBV7-2 and TRBJ1-2; 8 positions match TRBD1. After removal of 2 bases from V and 2 bases from J, the junction contained 4 bases not matched to a gene. Looked up from germline, CDR1 is SGHTA and CDR2 is FQGNSA. The CDR3 loop spans 15 amino acids. CDR3: CASSLYQGANYGYTF. CDR3 sequence (DNA): TGTGCCAGCAGCTTATACCAGGGGGCAAACTATGGCTACACCTTC.

The V gene is TRBV6-5, the J gene TRBJ1-1; D might be TRBD1 (6 bases). V was shortened by 6 bases and J by 1 base, with 9 bases between the two germline ends. The CDR3 is 13 residues long. Germline CDR1 is MNHEY and CDR2 is SVGAGI. The CDR3 loop is CASRGQRNTEAFF. CDR3 in DNA: TGTGCCAGCAGAGGACAGAGGAACACTGAAGCTTTCTTT.

The V call is TRBV6-1, the J call TRBJ2-1; possibly TRBD1 for D (6 bases). CDR3 length equals 16 residues. V shed 2 bases and J shed 0 bases, with 11 bases lying between them. CDR1 is MNHNS and CDR2 is SASEGT in the germline V gene. The DNA of the CDR3 is TGTGCCAGCAGTGAATGGACAGCCGGCTCCTACAATGAGCAGTTCTTC. Its protein is CASSEWTAGSYNEQFF.

The J gene is TRBJ1-1, the V gene TRBV9; 7 bases are a match to TRBD1. The CDR3 is made up of 13 amino acids. The germline gives CDR1 SGDLS, CDR2 YYNGEE. V lost 3 bases and J lost 4; bases outside the gene matches: 3. The CDR3 sequence is CASSGTGVTEAFF. As DNA, the CDR3 is TGTGCCAGCAGCGGAACAGGGGTCACTGAAGCTTTCTTT.

CDR3 amino acids: CASSYLGTGVPEAFF. The CDR3 nucleotides read TGTGCCAGCAGTTACCTTGGGACAGGCGTTCCGGAAGCTTTCTTT. V usage is TRBV6-6 and J usage is TRBJ1-1; TRBD1 matches 8 bases. Germline V gives CDR1 MNHNY, CDR2 SVGAGI (reference sequence). CDR3 size: 15 residues. V trimming: 2 bases; J trimming: 8 bases; junction bases outside the gene matches: 10.

The chain couples TRBV7-2 to TRBJ1-6; possible D gene TRBD1, 5 bases. This CDR3 has 14 residues. Germline CDR1 SGHTA, CDR2 FQGNSA. V dropped 5 bases and J dropped 8 bases, with 13 bases sitting between them. The DNA for the CDR3 is TGTGCCAGCAGCAGCAGGGTTGGGGATTCACCCCTCCACTTT. Protein sequence: CASSSRVGDSPLHF.

The chain links TRBV19 to TRBJ1-1; D unclear. CDR1 and CDR2 from the germline V gene are LNHDA and SQIVND (reference sequence). V lost 4 bases and J 1 base, leaving 7 bases between the germline ends. The CDR3 totals 13 residues. CDR3 loop: CASSTGPNTEAFF. CDR3 DNA: TGTGCCAGTAGTACAGGCCCGAACACTGAAGCTTTCTTT.

The rearrangement joins TRBV7-9 to TRBJ1-5, with 8 bases matching TRBD1. Germline V lookup: CDR1 SEHNR, CDR2 FQNEAQ (reference sequence). V dropped 5 bases and J dropped 7; count of bases not matched to a gene: 10. The CDR3 sequence is 15 residues long. The CDR3 DNA is TGTGCCAGCAGCCCGACTGGACAGGGCGAGCAGCCCCAGCATTTT. As protein: CASSPTGQGEQPQHF.

The rearrangement joins TRBV5-1 to TRBJ2-2; 12 bases align to TRBD2. J was trimmed by 4 bases and V by 4 bases; bases with no gene match: 5. Looked up from germline, CDR1 is SGHRS and CDR2 is YFSETQ. CDR3 length equals 16 residues. This CDR3 reads CASSISSGRATGELFF. CDR3 DNA sequence: TGCGCCAGCAGCATATCTAGCGGGAGGGCCACCGGGGAGCTGTTTTTT.

This chain links TRBV4-2 with TRBJ1-2, with 8 nucleotides matching TRBD1. The length of the CDR3 is 16 residues. V lost 0 bases and J lost 4; bases outside the gene matches: 7. Germline V gene lookup returns CDR1 LGHNA and CDR2 YNFKEQ. In DNA, the CDR3 is TGTGCCAGCAGCCAAGAACCAGGGGGCGCAGGCTATGGCTACACCTTC. Amino acids: CASSQEPGGAGYGYTF.

In this sample, this clone turned up a few times. The J gene is TRBJ1-1, the V gene TRBV11-2; 8 bases are shared with TRBD1. The ends lost 5 bases at V and 4 bases at J; junction bases unmatched: 6. Germline loops: CDR1 SGHAT, CDR2 FQNNGV. The CDR3 spans 14 residues. The chain's CDR3 is CASSPDRVGTEAFF. CDR3 coding DNA: TGTGCCAGCAGCCCGGACAGGGTAGGCACTGAAGCTTTCTTT. The whole variable domain, remainder taken from reference TRBV11-2 and TRBJ1-1, is EAGVAQSPRYKIIEKRQSVAFWCNPISGHATLYWYQQILGQGPKLLIQFQNNGVVDDSQLPKDRFSAERLKGVDSTLKIQPAKLEDSAVYLCASSPDRVGTEAFFGQGTRLTVV.

CDR3 protein: CSASETGGNNEQFF. In DNA form, the CDR3 reads TGCAGTGCTAGTGAAACGGGGGGGAACAATGAGCAGTTCTTC. The chain links TRBV20-1 to TRBJ2-1; 8 bases align to TRBD2. The junction had 6 bases not matched to a gene; V was cut back by 3 bases and J by 5 bases. CDR1 is DFQATT, CDR2 SNEGSKA, per germline (reference sequence). This CDR3 has 14 residues.

The genes are TRBV5-6 and TRBJ1-5; a possible D gene is TRBD1 (5 bases). The CDR3 contains 17 residues. Germline CDR1 is SGHDT and CDR2 is YYEEEE. V dropped 0 bases and J dropped 2 bases, with 15 bases sitting between them. CDR3 nucleotide sequence: TGTGCCAGCAGCTTGGGTGCCAGGGCGGTAGGCAATCAGCCCCAGCATTTT. Its protein product is CASSLGARAVGNQPQHF.